These 28 T cell receptor beta chains were sequenced from one sample in a study of T-cell reconstitution after alpha-beta-depleted transplantation in children. Unique molecular identifiers were built into the TCRbeta library. TCRdb reprocessed the PCR reads with MiXCR, giving one entry per CDR3 protein. The sample holds a few hundred thousand distinct CDR3 sequences, about 18% seen once. The sample consisted of PBMCs from the stem cell graft donor, taken from the stem cell graft. The receptors derive from a human donor who donated a stem cell graft to a child with acute lymphoblastic leukemia.

The V call is TRBV19, the J call TRBJ1-5; no clear D. Germline V gives CDR1 LNHDA, CDR2 SQIVND (reference sequence). CDR3 length: 13 residues. The germline V and J ends were trimmed by 0 bases and 7 bases, with 7 bases remaining between them. The CDR3 spells CASSIDLGQPQHF. The CDR3 DNA sequence: TGTGCCAGTAGTATAGATCTTGGGCAGCCCCAGCATTTT.

The chain combines TRBV9 with TRBJ2-3; the D is unclear. CDR1 and CDR2 (germline): SGDLS, YYNGEE. The V and J ends lost 0 bases and 9 bases respectively, with 8 bases between them. This CDR3 spans 12 amino acids. This chain's CDR3 is CASSVALGTQYF. CDR3 nucleotides: TGTGCCAGCAGCGTAGCTTTAGGGACGCAGTATTTT.

The J gene is TRBJ2-1, the V gene TRBV29-1; D is perhaps TRBD1 (5 bases). This CDR3 spans 15 amino acids. Germline V lookup: CDR1 SQVTM, CDR2 ANQGSEA. Trimming took 5 bases from V and 0 from J, leaving 14 bases between them. The CDR3 is CSVHTGTTSYNEQFF. CDR3 sequence (DNA): TGCAGCGTTCACACAGGTACTACCTCCTACAATGAGCAGTTCTTC.

This clonotype was counted between two and nine times. The rearrangement uses TRBV3-1 and TRBJ2-5; D is undetermined. The V and J ends lost 1 base and 5 bases respectively, with 11 bases between them. Germline V gene data show CDR1 as LGHDT and CDR2 as YNNKEL (reference sequence). This CDR3 is built from 14 residues. Written as DNA, the CDR3 is TGTGCCAGCAGCCAAGTCTCCCGGGTGGAGACCCAGTACTTC. The encoded protein is CASSQVSRVETQYF.

The chain combines TRBV5-1 with TRBJ1-1, with D possibly matching TRBD1 (6 bases). Per the germline V gene, CDR1 is SGHRS and CDR2 is YFSETQ. Trimming left V 0 bases short and J 7 bases short, with 19 bases between. The CDR3 extends over 16 amino acids. The CDR3 nucleotides read TGCGCCAGCAGCTTGGGGACAGACAAAATGATTAATGAAGCTTTCTTT. It is translated as CASSLGTDKMINEAFF.

This clonotype was counted only a few times. The gene calls are TRBV25-1 and TRBJ1-1; D is possibly TRBD1 (5 bases). The CDR3 totals 13 residues. V lost 5 bases to trimming and J lost 11 bases, with 18 bases between them. Germline-derived CDR1 and CDR2 are MGHDK and SYGVNS. CDR3 bases: TGTGCCAGCAGTTCCAAGTGGGGGTCTCGGGCTTTCTTT. Translating gives CASSSKWGSRAFF.

The V and J genes are TRBV12-3 or TRBV12-4 and TRBJ2-1; 10 nucleotides line up with TRBD2. Trimming took 6 bases from V and 10 from J; bases not matched to a gene: 6. This CDR3 is built from 13 residues. The CDR3 DNA is TGTGCCAGCAGAGACGGACTAGCGGCCGAGCAGTTCTTC. Its translation is CASRDGLAAEQFF.

The chain recombines TRBV4-2 with TRBJ2-4; the D gene is possibly TRBD2 (5 bases). This CDR3 comprises 11 residues. The V end lost 4 bases, the J end lost 9 bases, and 7 bases lay between the germline ends. Germline loops: CDR1 LGHNA, CDR2 YNFKEQ. CDR3 in DNA: TGTGCCAGCAGCCCGGGGAGCATTCAGTACTTC. Translation gives CASSPGSIQYF.

This clonotype turned up a few times. The chain employs TRBV6-5 and TRBJ1-5; D gene ambiguous. The CDR3 has 15 residues. V lost 0 bases and J lost 3, with 9 bases in between. CDR1 is MNHEY, CDR2 SVGAGI, per germline. Here the CDR3 reads CASSYSVSPNQPQHF. CDR3 coding DNA: TGTGCCAGCAGTTACTCGGTCTCTCCCAATCAGCCCCAGCATTTT.

This clonotype was seen a handful of times. The chain combines TRBV10-3 with TRBJ1-5; TRBD1 aligns across 7 bases. The CDR3 is 15 residues long. Germline lookup yields CDR1 ENHRY and CDR2 SYGVKD. V was pared by 6 bases and J by 6 bases, with 11 bases of the junction left unmatched. In DNA form, the CDR3 reads TGTGCCATCAGAGGAGACAGGGCTACTGGTCAGCCCCAGCATTTT. This sequence encodes CAIRGDRATGQPQHF.

V gene TRBV11-1 combines with J gene TRBJ2-3; TRBD2 matches 8 bases. Germline assignment: CDR1 SGHAT and CDR2 FQDESV (reference sequence). The junction had 17 bases not matched to a gene; V was cut back by 6 bases and J by 3 bases. The CDR3 runs 18 residues. The CDR3 reads CASRRERAGESGTDTQYF. In nucleotides, the CDR3 is TGTGCCAGCAGACGCGAGCGAGCGGGAGAGTCGGGGACAGATACGCAGTATTTT. Combining the CDR3 with reference TRBV11-1 and TRBJ2-3 gives the whole variable domain EAEVAQSPRYKITEKSQAVAFWCDPISGHATLYWYRQILGQGPELLVQFQDESVVDDSQLPKDRFSAERLKGVDSTLKIQPAELGDSAMYLCASRRERAGESGTDTQYFGPGTRLTVL.

The sample holds a few counts of this clonotype. V and J are TRBV30 and TRBJ2-7; no clear D gene. Trimming cost V 1 base and J 0 bases, with 16 bases left between them. Germline CDR1 reads GTSNPN; CDR2 reads SVGIG (reference sequence). The CDR3 is 16 amino acids. The CDR3 protein is CAWSGGLGRSSYEQYF. The CDR3 DNA reads as TGTGCCTGGAGTGGGGGTCTGGGTAGGAGCTCCTACGAGCAGTACTTC.

This clonotype was seen many times. The V and J genes are TRBV7-3 and TRBJ2-1; D possibly uses TRBD1 or TRBD2 (6 bases each). Germline V CDR1 and CDR2: SGHTA, FQGTGA. Trimming shortened V by 2 bases and J by 4 bases, and 12 bases separated the two germline ends. The CDR3 extends over 15 amino acids. The CDR3 DNA is TGTGCCAGCAGCTTAGCCAGGGGAGGATACAATGAGCAGTTCTTC. Its protein is CASSLARGGYNEQFF.

J is TRBJ2-3 and V is TRBV19, with D maybe TRBD2 (6 bases). With 8 bases removed from V and 0 bases from J, the gap between germline ends came to 9 bases. The germline V gene has CDR1 LNHDA and CDR2 SQIVND (reference sequence). This CDR3 region has 13 residues. CDR3 sequence reads: CASAGTSTDTQYF. CDR3 sequence (DNA): TGTGCCAGTGCCGGGACTAGCACAGATACGCAGTATTTT.

The chain has TRBV24-1 and TRBJ2-1; 8 bases match TRBD2. CDR3 length equals 13 residues. J was trimmed by 9 bases and V by 4 bases; bases with no gene match: 4. CDR1 is KGHDR, CDR2 SFDVKD, per germline. The CDR3: CATSDLAGGEQFF. The CDR3 region has the DNA TGTGCCACCAGTGACCTAGCGGGCGGTGAGCAGTTCTTC.

In this sample, this clonotype turned up a few times. The chain has TRBV20-1 and TRBJ2-7; 8 nucleotides match TRBD1. V lost 6 bases and J lost 1; bases outside the gene matches: 14. The CDR3 is 16 residues long. Looked up from germline, CDR1 is DFQATT and CDR2 is SNEGSKA (reference sequence). The DNA for the CDR3 is TGCAGTGCCACCGACAGGGGCTCCTTCCATTCCTACGAGCAGTACTTC. It yields the protein CSATDRGSFHSYEQYF.

This clonotype has more than one count but fewer than ten. The V gene is TRBV5-8, the J gene TRBJ2-7; a possible D gene is TRBD1 (6 bases). V was clipped by 4 bases and J by 2 bases, with 16 bases between them. Germline CDR1 is SGHTS and CDR2 is YDEGEE. This CDR3 comprises 15 residues. This CDR3 reads CASSLPRDNPYEQYF. CDR3 in DNA: TGTGCCAGCAGCCTTCCCAGGGACAACCCCTACGAGCAGTACTTC.

The rearrangement uses TRBV3-1 and TRBJ1-5, with 7 bases that match TRBD1. The CDR3 covers 13 residues. V lost 2 bases to trimming and J lost 12 bases; unmatched junction nucleotides: 7. Germline V CDR1 and CDR2: LGHDT, YNNKEL (reference sequence). This CDR3 reads CASSQSRGRVQHF. The CDR3 nucleotides are TGTGCCAGCAGCCAATCCAGGGGGAGGGTCCAGCATTTT.

This clonotype has a handful of counts. The rearrangement links TRBV20-1 to TRBJ1-5, with TRBD1 as a possible D gene (6 bases). With 2 bases removed from V and 6 bases from J, the gap between germline ends came to 14 bases. Germline CDR1 and CDR2: DFQATT and SNEGSKA (reference sequence). The CDR3 totals 14 residues. The CDR3 reads CSARTGIGGQPQHF. The CDR3 DNA is TGCAGTGCTAGAACAGGGATCGGGGGTCAGCCCCAGCATTTT.

The CDR3 DNA is TGTGCCAGCAGCCGCCAACTAGCCGGAGGCAATGAGCAGTTCTTC. Its protein product is CASSRQLAGGNEQFF. The chain has TRBV3-1 and TRBJ2-1, with TRBD2 as a possible D gene (6 bases). The V end lost 4 bases, the J end lost 6 bases, and 16 bases lay between the germline ends. This CDR3 has 15 residues. CDR1 LGHDT and CDR2 YNNKEL come from the germline V gene (reference sequence).

This clonotype was seen a few times. V and J are TRBV12-3 or TRBV12-4 and TRBJ1-1; 9 nucleotides line up with TRBD1. After removal of 5 bases from V and 2 bases from J, the junction contained 6 bases not matched to a gene. This CDR3 comprises 15 residues. This CDR3 reads CASSTYRGQNTEAFF. The CDR3 nucleotides are TGTGCCAGCAGTACCTACAGGGGGCAAAACACTGAAGCTTTCTTT.

The V and J genes are TRBV19 and TRBJ2-2; D gene unclear. CDR1 and CDR2 from the germline V gene are LNHDA and SQIVND (reference sequence). CDR3 length equals 17 residues. The V end was cut by 4 bases, the J end by 1 base, with 16 bases between. The CDR3: CASSRVDKLLNTGELFF. The DNA for the CDR3 is TGTGCCAGTAGTAGAGTAGACAAACTATTGAACACCGGGGAGCTGTTTTTT.

The table lists this clonotype with many counts. CDR3 sequence: CSATIATNIQYF. Written as DNA, the CDR3 is TGCAGCGCGACGATAGCGACAAACATTCAGTACTTC. The V and J genes are TRBV29-1 and TRBJ2-4, with a tentative D call TRBD2 (5 bases). Between the trimmed V and J ends, which lost 7 bases and 6 bases, there was a span of 13 bases. Germline CDR1 is SQVTM and CDR2 is ANQGSEA. This CDR3 spans 12 amino acids.

The V gene is TRBV7-8, the J gene TRBJ2-3; D possibly matches TRBD1 or TRBD2 (6 bases each). The CDR3 runs to 16 residues. CDR1 SGHVS and CDR2 FQNEAQ come from the germline V gene. Trimming shortened V by 7 bases and J by 4 bases, and 21 bases separated the two germline ends. The chain's CDR3 is CASTSLGGKAADTQYF. The CDR3, as DNA: TGTGCCAGCACCTCTCTGGGGGGCAAGGCTGCAGATACGCAGTATTTT.

This clonotype was observed many times. CDR3 DNA: TGCAGTGCTAGAGGAAAAGCGGGAGTACCCGGGGAGCTGTTTTTT. Its translation is CSARGKAGVPGELFF. V gene TRBV20-1 combines with J gene TRBJ2-2, with 8 bases matching TRBD2. CDR1 DFQATT and CDR2 SNEGSKA come from the germline V gene (reference sequence). The CDR3 length is 15 residues. V gave up 1 base and J gave up 6 bases; unmatched junction bases: 7.

The chain couples TRBV13 to TRBJ2-1, with TRBD2 matching over 8 bases. CDR3 length: 17 amino acids. From germline, CDR1 is PRHDT and CDR2 FYEKMQ (reference sequence). V was pared by 1 base and J by 8 bases, with 13 bases of the junction left unmatched. CDR3 residues: CASSLESSGGPRDEQFF. CDR3 DNA sequence: TGTGCCAGCAGCTTAGAGTCGTCGGGAGGGCCACGCGATGAGCAGTTCTTC. The whole variable domain, remainder taken from reference TRBV13 and TRBJ2-1, is AAGVIQSPRHLIKEKRETATLKCYPIPRHDTVYWYQQGPGQDPQFLISFYEKMQSDKGSIPDRFSAQQFSDYHSELNMSSLELGDSALYFCASSLESSGGPRDEQFFGPGTRLTVL.

This clonotype was recorded a few times. CDR3: CASSQLAGGGGTQYF. The CDR3 DNA sequence: TGCGCCAGCAGCCAACTAGCGGGAGGGGGCGGGACCCAGTACTTC. This rearrangement joins TRBV4-1 to TRBJ2-5, with 12 bases matching TRBD2. V dropped 2 bases and J dropped 7; count of bases not matched to a gene: 5. Germline loops: CDR1 MGHRA, CDR2 YSYEKL. This CDR3 contains 15 residues.

This clonotype was detected only a few times. The chain recombines TRBV12-3 or TRBV12-4 with TRBJ2-7; D possibly matches TRBD1 or TRBD2 (5 bases each). With 7 bases removed from V and 5 bases from J, the gap between germline ends came to 18 bases. CDR3 length equals 14 residues. Written as DNA, the CDR3 is TGTGCCAGCAACCCTTGGGGGAGAAGGAACGAGCAGTACTTC. Translated, it gives CASNPWGRRNEQYF.